A single sample gave rise to the 5 T cell receptor beta chains below, sequenced in a study of regulatory T cells in long-lasting Graves disease (dated by TCRdb to the early 2020s). Preparation of the library involved multiplex PCR. The sample was run on an Illumina HiSeq 4000. CDR3 regions were amplified by Arm-PCR with iRepertoire HTBI primers to construct TCR beta libraries. TCRdb ran its own pipeline on the public reads, namely fastp trimming at Q25 and MiXCR clone calling, and kept in-frame beta chains. Identical CDR3 proteins give one entry, which carries the most common genes and DNA. Across this sample there are about 420,000 distinct CDR3 sequences, with 16% seen only once. The ten largest clonotypes hold around 23% of the sample. What the time point label conveys for this sample: newly diagnosed GD, antithyroid drugs for less than 3 months. For both TCR sequencing and RNA sequencing, RNA was extracted from PBMCs using TRIzol.

Another study also made use of these data, one on T cells in Graves' hyperthyroidism and ophthalmopathy.

Sequences were derived from peripheral blood mononuclear cells (PBMCs), sampled at new diagnosis, from a patient treated with antithyroid drugs. The receptors shown here come from a woman younger than 35 with Graves disease. Donor details come from another sample of the same person, matched by shared clones.

The rearrangement uses TRBV10-3 and TRBJ2-5; no firm D call. Germline V CDR1 and CDR2: ENHRY, SYGVKD. V dropped 4 bases and J dropped 8 bases, with 11 bases sitting between them. This CDR3 spans 12 amino acids. The CDR3 reads CAISATTGTQYF. CDR3 in DNA: TGTGCCATCAGTGCGACCACCGGAACCCAGTACTTC.

The rearrangement joins TRBV7-6 to TRBJ2-3; TRBD2 might be the D (5 bases). The V end was cut by 0 bases, the J end by 5 bases, with 9 bases between. This CDR3 comprises 14 residues. Germline CDR1 and CDR2: SGHVS and FNYEAQ. The CDR3 reads CASSLATRGDTQYF. DNA of the CDR3: TGTGCCAGCAGCTTAGCTACACGGGGAGATACGCAGTATTTT. Together with reference TRBV7-6 and TRBJ2-3, the CDR3 gives the full variable domain: GAGVSQSPRYKVTKRGQDVALRCDPISGHVSLYWYRQALGQGPEFLTYFNYEAQQDKSGLPNDRFSAERPEGSISTLTIQRTEQRDSAMYRCASSLATRGDTQYFGPGTRLTVL.

This chain uses TRBV6-1 with TRBJ2-5, with 9 bases fitting TRBD2. The CDR3 is made up of 19 amino acids. The J segment lost 0 bases and the V segment lost 5 bases, leaving 16 bases of the junction unmatched. CDR1 and CDR2 from the germline V gene are MNHNS and SASEGT. The CDR3 here is CASSTLLTSGILYQETQYF. CDR3 coding DNA: TGTGCCAGCAGTACCCTTTTGACTAGCGGAATATTGTACCAAGAGACCCAGTACTTC.

This clonotype was detected ten times or more. This sequence joins TRBV6-1 and TRBJ1-2, with 7 bases lining up with TRBD1. Germline CDR1 MNHNS, CDR2 SASEGT. V lost 6 bases to trimming and J lost 7 bases; unmatched junction nucleotides: 8. The CDR3 is made up of 13 amino acids. The CDR3 DNA follows: TGTGCCAGCAGCCGGACAGGATTCGGTGGCTACACCTTC. Amino acids: CASSRTGFGGYTF.

Ten or more counts support this clonotype. The chain links TRBV7-9 to TRBJ2-7; 8 positions agree with TRBD2. After removal of 1 base from V and 2 bases from J, the junction contained 7 bases not matched to a gene. The CDR3 length is 16 residues. Germline V CDR1 and CDR2: SEHNR, FQNEAQ (reference sequence). The CDR3 here is CASSLDGGRTPYEQYF. The CDR3 DNA sequence: TGTGCCAGCAGCTTAGATGGCGGGAGGACCCCCTACGAGCAGTACTTC.